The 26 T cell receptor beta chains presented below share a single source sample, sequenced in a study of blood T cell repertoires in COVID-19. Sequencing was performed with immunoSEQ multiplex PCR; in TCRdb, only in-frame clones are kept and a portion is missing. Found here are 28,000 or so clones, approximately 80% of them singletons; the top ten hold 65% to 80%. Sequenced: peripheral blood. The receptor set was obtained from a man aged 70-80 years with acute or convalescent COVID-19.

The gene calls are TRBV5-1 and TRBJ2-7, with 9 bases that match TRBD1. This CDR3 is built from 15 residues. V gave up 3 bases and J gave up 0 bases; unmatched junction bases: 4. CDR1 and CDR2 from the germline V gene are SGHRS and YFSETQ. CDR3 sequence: CASSSRDRDSYEQYF. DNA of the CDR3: TGCGCCAGCAGCTCCCGGGACAGGGACTCCTACGAGCAGTACTTC.

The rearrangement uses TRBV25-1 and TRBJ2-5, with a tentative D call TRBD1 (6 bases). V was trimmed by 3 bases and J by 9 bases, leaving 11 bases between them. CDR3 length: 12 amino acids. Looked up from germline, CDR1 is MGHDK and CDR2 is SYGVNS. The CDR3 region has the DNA TGTGCCAGCAGTGATGGGGGCCGGCCCCAGTACTTC. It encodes CASSDGGRPQYF.

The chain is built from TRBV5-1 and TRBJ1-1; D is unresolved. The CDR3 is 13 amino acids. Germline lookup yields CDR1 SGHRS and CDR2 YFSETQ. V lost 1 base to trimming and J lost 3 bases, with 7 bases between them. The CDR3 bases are TGCGCCAGCAGCTTGCAGTCTGACACTGAAGCTTTCTTT. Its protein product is CASSLQSDTEAFF.

CDR3 sequence: CASSALGQVYEQYF. CDR3 nucleotide sequence: TGTGCCAGCAGTGCCCTGGGACAGGTCTACGAGCAGTACTTC. This sequence joins TRBV25-1 and TRBJ2-7; 8 bases align to TRBD1. This CDR3 contains 14 residues. Germline lookup yields CDR1 MGHDK and CDR2 SYGVNS. Trimming removed 4 bases from V and 3 bases from J; junction bases left unmatched: 5.

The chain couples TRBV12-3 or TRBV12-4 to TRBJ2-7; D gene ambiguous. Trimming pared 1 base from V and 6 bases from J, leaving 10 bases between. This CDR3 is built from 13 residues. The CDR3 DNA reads TGTGCCAGCAGTTTAGACCGCGCCGCCGAGCAGTACTTC. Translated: CASSLDRAAEQYF.

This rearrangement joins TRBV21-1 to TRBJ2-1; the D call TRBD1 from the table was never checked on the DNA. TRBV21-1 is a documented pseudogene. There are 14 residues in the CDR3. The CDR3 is CASSEDRGRNEQFF. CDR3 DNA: TGTGCCAGCAGCGAGGACAGGGGAAGGAATGAGCAGTTCTTC.

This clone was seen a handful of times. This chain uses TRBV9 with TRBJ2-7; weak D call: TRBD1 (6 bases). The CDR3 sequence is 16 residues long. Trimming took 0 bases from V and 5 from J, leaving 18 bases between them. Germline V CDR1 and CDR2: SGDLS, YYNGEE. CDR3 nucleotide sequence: TGTGCCAGCAGCGTAGGGGTGGGGGCAACCCTAAACGAGCAGTACTTC. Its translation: CASSVGVGATLNEQYF.

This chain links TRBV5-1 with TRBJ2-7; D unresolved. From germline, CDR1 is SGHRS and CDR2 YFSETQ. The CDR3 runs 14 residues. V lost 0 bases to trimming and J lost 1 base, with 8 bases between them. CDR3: CASSLGAGSYEQYF. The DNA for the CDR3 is TGCGCCAGCAGCTTGGGAGCAGGTTCCTACGAGCAGTACTTC.

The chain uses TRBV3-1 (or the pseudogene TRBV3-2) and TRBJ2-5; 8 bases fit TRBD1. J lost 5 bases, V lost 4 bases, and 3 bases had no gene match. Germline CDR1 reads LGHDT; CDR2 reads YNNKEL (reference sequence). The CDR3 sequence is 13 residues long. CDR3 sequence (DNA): TGTGCCAGCAGCCGGACAGGGAGGGAGACCCAGTACTTC. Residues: CASSRTGRETQYF.

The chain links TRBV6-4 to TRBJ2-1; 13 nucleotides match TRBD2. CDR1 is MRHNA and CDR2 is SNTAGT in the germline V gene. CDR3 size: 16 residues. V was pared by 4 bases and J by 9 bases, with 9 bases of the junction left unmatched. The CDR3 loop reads CASSADPGTSGVEQFF. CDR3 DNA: TGTGCCAGCAGTGCCGACCCCGGGACTAGCGGGGTTGAGCAGTTCTTC.

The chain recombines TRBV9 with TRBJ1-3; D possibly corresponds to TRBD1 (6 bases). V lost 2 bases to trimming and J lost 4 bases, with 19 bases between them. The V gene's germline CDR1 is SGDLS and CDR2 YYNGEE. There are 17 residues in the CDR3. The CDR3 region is CASSVRSTGSAGNTIYF. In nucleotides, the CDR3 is TGTGCCAGCAGCGTTCGCTCCACAGGGTCCGCCGGAAACACCATATATTTT.

CDR3 sequence reads: CASSLTAGDNEKLFF. CDR3 coding DNA: TGTGCCAGCAGTTTGACGGCTGGAGATAATGAAAAACTGTTTTTT. The gene calls are TRBV28 and TRBJ1-4; D gene unclear. Trimming took 3 bases from V and 4 from J, leaving 12 bases between them. Germline lookup yields CDR1 MDHEN and CDR2 SYDVKM. The CDR3 length is 15 residues.

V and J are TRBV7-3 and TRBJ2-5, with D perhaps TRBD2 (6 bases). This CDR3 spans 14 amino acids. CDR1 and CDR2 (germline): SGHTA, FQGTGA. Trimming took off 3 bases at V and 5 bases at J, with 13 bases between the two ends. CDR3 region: CASSFGGPRETQYF. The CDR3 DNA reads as TGTGCCAGCAGCTTTGGAGGGCCAAGGGAGACCCAGTACTTC.

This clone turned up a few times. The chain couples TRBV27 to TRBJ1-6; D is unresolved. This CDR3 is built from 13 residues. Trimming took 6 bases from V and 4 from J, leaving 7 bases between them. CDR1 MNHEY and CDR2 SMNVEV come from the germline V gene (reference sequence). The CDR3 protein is CASRELYNSPLHF. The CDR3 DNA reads TGTGCCAGCAGGGAGCTTTATAATTCACCCCTCCACTTT.

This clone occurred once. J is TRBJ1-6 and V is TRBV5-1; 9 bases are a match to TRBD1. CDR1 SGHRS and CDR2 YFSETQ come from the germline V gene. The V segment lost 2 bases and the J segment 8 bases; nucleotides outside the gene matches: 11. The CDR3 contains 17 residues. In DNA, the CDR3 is TGCGCCAGCAGCTTCGGGACAGGGTATGATTTGGATTCACCCCTCCACTTT. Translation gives CASSFGTGYDLDSPLHF.

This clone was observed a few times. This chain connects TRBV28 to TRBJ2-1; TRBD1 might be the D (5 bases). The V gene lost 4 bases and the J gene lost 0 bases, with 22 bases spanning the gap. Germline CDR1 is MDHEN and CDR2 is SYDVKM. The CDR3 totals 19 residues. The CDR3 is CASSSVSPRSDSSYNEQFF. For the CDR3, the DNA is TGTGCCAGCAGTTCAGTATCGCCTAGGAGCGACAGCTCCTACAATGAGCAGTTCTTC.

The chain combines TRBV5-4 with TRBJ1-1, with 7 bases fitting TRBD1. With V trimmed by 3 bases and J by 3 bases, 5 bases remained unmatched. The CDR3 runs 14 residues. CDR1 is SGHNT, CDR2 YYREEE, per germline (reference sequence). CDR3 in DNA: TGTGCCAGCAGCTCAGGGGGTTTTGACACTGAAGCTTTCTTT. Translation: CASSSGGFDTEAFF.

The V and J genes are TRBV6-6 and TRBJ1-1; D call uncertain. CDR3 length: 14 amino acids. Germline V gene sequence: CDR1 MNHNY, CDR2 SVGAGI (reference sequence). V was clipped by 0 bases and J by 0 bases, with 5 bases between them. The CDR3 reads CASSYSSLNTEAFF. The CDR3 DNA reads TGTGCCAGCAGTTACTCGAGTTTGAACACTGAAGCTTTCTTT.

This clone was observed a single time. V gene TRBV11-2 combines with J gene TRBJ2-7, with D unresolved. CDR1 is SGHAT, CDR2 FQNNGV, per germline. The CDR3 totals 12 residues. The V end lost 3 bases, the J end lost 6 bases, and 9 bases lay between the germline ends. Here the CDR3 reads CASSFTLGEQYF. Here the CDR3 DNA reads TGTGCCAGCAGCTTCACTCTCGGCGAGCAGTACTTC.

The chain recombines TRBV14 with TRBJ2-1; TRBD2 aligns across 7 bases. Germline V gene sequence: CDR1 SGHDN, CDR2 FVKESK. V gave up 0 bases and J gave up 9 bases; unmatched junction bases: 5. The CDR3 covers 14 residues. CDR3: CASSQEWGGSEQFF. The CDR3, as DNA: TGTGCCAGCAGCCAAGAATGGGGAGGGAGTGAGCAGTTCTTC. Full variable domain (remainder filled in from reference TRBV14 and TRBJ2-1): EAGVTQFPSHSVIEKGQTVTLRCDPISGHDNLYWYRRVMGKEIKFLLHFVKESKQDESGMPNNRFLAERTGGTYSTLKVQPAELEDSGVYFCASSQEWGGSEQFFGPGTRLTVL.

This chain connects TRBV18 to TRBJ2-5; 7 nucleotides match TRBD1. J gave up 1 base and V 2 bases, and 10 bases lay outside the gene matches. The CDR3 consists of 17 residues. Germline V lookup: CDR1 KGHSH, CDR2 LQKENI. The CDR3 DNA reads TGTGCCAGCTCACCATCGCGTGGACAGGACTTCCAAGAGACCCAGTACTTC. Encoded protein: CASSPSRGQDFQETQYF.

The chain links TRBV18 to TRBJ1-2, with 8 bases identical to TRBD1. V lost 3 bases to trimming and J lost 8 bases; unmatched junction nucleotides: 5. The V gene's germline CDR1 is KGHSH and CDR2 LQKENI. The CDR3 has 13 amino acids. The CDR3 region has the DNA TGTGCCAGCTCACCCCCAGGGGGCGGGGGCTACACCTTC. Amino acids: CASSPPGGGGYTF. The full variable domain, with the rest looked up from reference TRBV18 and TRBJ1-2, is NAGVMQNPRHLVRRRGQEARLRCSPMKGHSHVYWYRQLPEEGLKFMVYLQKENIIDESGMPKERFSAEFPKEGPSILRIQQVVRGDSAAYFCASSPPGGGGYTFGSGTRLTVV.

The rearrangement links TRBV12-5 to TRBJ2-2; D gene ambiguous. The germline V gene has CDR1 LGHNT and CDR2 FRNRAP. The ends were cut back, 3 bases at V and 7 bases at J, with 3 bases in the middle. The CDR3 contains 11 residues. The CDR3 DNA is TGTGCTAGTGGTTTTCTCGGGGAGCTGTTTTTT. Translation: CASGFLGELFF. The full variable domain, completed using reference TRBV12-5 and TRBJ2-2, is DARVTQTPRHKVTEMGQEVTMRCQPILGHNTVFWYRQTMMQGLELLAYFRNRAPLDDSGMPKDRFSAEMPDATLATLKIQPSEPRDSAVYFCASGFLGELFFGEGSRLTVL.

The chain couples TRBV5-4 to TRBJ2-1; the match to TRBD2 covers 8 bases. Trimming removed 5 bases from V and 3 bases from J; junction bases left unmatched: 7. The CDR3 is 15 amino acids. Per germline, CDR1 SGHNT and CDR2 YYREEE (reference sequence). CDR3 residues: CASRLRGEGYNEQFF. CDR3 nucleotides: TGTGCCAGCAGACTGCGGGGGGAAGGCTACAATGAGCAGTTCTTC.

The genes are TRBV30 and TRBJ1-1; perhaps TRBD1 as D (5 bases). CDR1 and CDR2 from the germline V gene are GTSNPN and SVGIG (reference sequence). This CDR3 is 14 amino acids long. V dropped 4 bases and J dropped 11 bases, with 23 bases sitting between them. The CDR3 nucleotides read TGTGCCTGGAACCGTGACAGTGGGTCCCCAAGCGCTTTCTTT. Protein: CAWNRDSGSPSAFF.

CDR3 amino acids: CASSLEWQGGGYTF. The CDR3 DNA reads as TGTGCCAGCAGCTTAGAATGGCAGGGCGGAGGCTACACCTTC. The chain links TRBV7-9 to TRBJ1-2; the D gene is possibly TRBD1 (5 bases). V was clipped by 1 base and J by 8 bases, with 14 bases between them. The germline V gene has CDR1 SEHNR and CDR2 FQNEAQ (reference sequence). The CDR3 runs 14 residues.